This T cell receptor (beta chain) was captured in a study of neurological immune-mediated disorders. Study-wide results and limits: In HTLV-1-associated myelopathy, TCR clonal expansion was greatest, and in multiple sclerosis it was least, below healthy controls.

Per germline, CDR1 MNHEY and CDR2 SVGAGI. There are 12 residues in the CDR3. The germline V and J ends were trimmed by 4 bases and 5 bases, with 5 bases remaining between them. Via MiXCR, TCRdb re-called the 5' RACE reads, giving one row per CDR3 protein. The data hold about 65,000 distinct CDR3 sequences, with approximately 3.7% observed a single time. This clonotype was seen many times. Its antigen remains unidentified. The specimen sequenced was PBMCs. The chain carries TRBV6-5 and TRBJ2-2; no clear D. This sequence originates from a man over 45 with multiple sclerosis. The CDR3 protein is CASSSGTGELFF. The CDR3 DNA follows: TGTGCCAGCAGTTCCGGGACCGGGGAGCTGTTTTTT.